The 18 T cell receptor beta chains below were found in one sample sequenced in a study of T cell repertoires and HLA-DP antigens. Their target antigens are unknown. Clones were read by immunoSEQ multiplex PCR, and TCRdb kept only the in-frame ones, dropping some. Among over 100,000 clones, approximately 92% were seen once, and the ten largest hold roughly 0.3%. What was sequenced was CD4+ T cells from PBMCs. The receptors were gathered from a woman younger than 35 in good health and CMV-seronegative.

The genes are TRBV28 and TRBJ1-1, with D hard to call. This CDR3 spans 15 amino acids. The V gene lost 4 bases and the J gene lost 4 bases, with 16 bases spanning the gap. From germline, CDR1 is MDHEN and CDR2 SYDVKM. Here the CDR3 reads CASSSPSGGRTEAFF. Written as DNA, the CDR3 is TGTGCCAGCAGTTCCCCCTCAGGTGGCCGCACTGAAGCTTTCTTT. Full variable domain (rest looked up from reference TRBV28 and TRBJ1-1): DVKVTQSSRYLVKRTGEKVFLECVQDMDHENMFWYRQDPGLGLRLIYFSYDVKMKEKGDIPEGYSVSREKKERFSLILESASTNQTSMYLCASSSPSGGRTEAFFGQGTRLTVV.

CDR3 protein: CSVDVSGTGTRETQYF. The CDR3 nucleotides are TGCAGCGTTGATGTTTCCGGGACAGGTACCCGGGAGACCCAGTACTTC. This chain links TRBV29-1 with TRBJ2-5, with 8 bases identical to TRBD1. Per germline, CDR1 SQVTM and CDR2 ANQGSEA. After removal of 3 bases from V and 5 bases from J, the junction contained 14 bases not matched to a gene. The CDR3 extends over 16 amino acids.

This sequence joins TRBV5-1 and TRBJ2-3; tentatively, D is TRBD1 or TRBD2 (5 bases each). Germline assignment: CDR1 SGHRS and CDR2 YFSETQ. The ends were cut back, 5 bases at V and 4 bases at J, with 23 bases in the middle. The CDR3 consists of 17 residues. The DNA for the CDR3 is TGCGCCAGCAGAAAGGATCCGAGGAATCAGGGAGCAGATACGCAGTATTTT. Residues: CASRKDPRNQGADTQYF. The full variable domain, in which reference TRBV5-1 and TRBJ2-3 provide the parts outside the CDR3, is KAGVTQTPRYLIKTRGQQVTLSCSPISGHRSVSWYQQTPGQGLQFLFEYFSETQRNKGNFPGRFSGRQFSNSRSEMNVSTLELGDSALYLCASRKDPRNQGADTQYFGPGTRLTVL.

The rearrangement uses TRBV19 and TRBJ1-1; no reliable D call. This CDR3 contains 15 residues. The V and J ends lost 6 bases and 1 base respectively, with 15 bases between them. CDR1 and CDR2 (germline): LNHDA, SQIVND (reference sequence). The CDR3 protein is CASRRDGVGNTEAFF. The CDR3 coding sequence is TGTGCCAGTAGGAGGGATGGGGTGGGGAACACTGAAGCTTTCTTT.

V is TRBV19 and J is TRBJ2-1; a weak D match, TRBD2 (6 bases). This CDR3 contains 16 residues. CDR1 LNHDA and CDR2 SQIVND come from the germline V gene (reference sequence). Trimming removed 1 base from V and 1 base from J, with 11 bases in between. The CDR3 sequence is CASSIGRAQSYNEQFF. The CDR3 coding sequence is TGTGCCAGTAGTATAGGGAGGGCCCAATCCTACAATGAGCAGTTCTTC.

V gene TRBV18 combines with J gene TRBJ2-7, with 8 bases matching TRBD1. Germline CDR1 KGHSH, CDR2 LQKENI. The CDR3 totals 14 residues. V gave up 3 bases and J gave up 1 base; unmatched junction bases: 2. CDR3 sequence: CASSPDRGSYEQYV. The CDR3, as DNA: TGTGCCAGCTCACCTGACAGGGGTTCCTACGAGCAGTACGTC.

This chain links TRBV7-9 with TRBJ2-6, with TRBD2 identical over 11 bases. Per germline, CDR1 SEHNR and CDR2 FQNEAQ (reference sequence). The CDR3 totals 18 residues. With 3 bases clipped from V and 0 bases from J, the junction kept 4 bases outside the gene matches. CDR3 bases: TGTGCCAGCAGCTTTAGACTAGCGGGGAGCTCTGGGGCCAACGTCCTGACTTTC. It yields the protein CASSFRLAGSSGANVLTF. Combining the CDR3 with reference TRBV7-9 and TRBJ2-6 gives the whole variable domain DTGVSQNPRHKITKRGQNVTFRCDPISEHNRLYWYRQTLGQGPEFLTYFQNEAQLEKSRLLSDRFSAERPKGSFSTLEIQRTEQGDSAMYLCASSFRLAGSSGANVLTFGAGSRLTVL.

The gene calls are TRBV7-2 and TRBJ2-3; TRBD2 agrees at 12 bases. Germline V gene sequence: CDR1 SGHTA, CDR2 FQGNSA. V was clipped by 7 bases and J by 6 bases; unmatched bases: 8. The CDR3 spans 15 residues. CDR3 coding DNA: TGTGCCAGCAACATAGGACTAGCGGGGACGGATACGCAGTATTTT. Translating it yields CASNIGLAGTDTQYF.

The CDR3 sequence: CASLGQGPPSSYNEQFF. The CDR3 region has the DNA TGCGCCAGCCTCGGACAGGGCCCCCCGAGCTCCTACAATGAGCAGTTCTTC. V usage is TRBV5-1 and J usage is TRBJ2-1, with 8 bases fitting TRBD1. This CDR3 contains 17 residues. With 7 bases clipped from V and 0 bases from J, the junction kept 12 bases outside the gene matches. The germline gives CDR1 SGHRS, CDR2 YFSETQ.

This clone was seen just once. CDR3 sequence: CASSLPGLNTGELFF. In nucleotides, the CDR3 is TGTGCCAGCTCACTACCGGGACTAAACACCGGGGAGCTGTTTTTT. V is TRBV18 and J is TRBJ2-2; 7 positions match TRBD2. CDR1 KGHSH and CDR2 LQKENI come from the germline V gene. With 4 bases clipped from V and 2 bases from J, the junction kept 4 bases outside the gene matches. This CDR3 comprises 15 residues. Variable domain in full (rest from reference TRBV18 and TRBJ2-2): NAGVMQNPRHLVRRRGQEARLRCSPMKGHSHVYWYRQLPEEGLKFMVYLQKENIIDESGMPKERFSAEFPKEGPSILRIQQVVRGDSAAYFCASSLPGLNTGELFFGEGSRLTVL.

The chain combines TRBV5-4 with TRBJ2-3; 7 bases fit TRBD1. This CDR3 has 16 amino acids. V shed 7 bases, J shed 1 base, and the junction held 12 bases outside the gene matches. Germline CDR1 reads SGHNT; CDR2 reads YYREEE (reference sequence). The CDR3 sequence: CASGSGGRLGTDTQYF. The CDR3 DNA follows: TGTGCCAGCGGCTCAGGGGGTCGTTTGGGCACAGATACGCAGTATTTT.

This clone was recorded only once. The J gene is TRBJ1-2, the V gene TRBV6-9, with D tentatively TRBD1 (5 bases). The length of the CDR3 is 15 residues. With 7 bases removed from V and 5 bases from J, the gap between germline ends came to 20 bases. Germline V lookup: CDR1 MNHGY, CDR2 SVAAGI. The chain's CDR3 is CASTNRDRVGYGYTF. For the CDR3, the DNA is TGTGCCAGCACTAACCGGGACCGCGTTGGTTATGGCTACACCTTC.

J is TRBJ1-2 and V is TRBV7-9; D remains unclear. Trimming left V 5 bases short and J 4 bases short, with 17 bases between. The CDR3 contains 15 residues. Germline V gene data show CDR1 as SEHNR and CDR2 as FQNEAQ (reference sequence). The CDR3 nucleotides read TGTGCCAGCAGCGCGGACTCGCTGGGGATCTATGGCTACACCTTC. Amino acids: CASSADSLGIYGYTF.

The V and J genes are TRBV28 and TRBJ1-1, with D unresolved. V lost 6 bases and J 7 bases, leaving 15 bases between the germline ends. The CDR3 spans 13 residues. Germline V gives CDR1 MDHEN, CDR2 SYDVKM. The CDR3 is CASSEGPPNEAFF. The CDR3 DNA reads TGTGCCAGCAGCGAAGGACCGCCTAATGAAGCTTTCTTT.

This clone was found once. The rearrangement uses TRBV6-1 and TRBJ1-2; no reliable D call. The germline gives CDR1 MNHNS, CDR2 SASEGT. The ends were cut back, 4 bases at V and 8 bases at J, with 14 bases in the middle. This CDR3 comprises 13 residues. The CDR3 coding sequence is TGTGCCAGCAGTGGGTTCAGATTGCAAGGCTACACCTTC. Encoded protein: CASSGFRLQGYTF.

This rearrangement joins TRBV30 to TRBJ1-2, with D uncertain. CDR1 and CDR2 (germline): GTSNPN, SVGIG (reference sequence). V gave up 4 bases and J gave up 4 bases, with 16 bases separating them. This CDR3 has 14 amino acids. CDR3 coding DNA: TGTGCCTGGACCCCCTTTGAGAGCATCTATGGCTACACCTTC. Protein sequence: CAWTPFESIYGYTF.

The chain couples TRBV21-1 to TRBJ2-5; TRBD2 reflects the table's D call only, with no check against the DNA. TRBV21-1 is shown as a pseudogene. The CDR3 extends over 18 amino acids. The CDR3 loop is CASSKGLAGGPFGETQYF. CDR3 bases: TGTGCCAGCAGCAAGGGACTAGCGGGAGGGCCGTTTGGGGAGACCCAGTACTTC.

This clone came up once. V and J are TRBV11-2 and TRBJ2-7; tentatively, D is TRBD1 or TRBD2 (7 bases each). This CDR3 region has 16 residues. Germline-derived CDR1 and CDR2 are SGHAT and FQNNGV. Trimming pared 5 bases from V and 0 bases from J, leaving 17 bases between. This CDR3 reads CASSALRGGNSYEQYF. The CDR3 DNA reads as TGTGCCAGCAGCGCGCTCAGGGGGGGAAACTCCTACGAGCAGTACTTC.